Sequencing of this T cell receptor beta chain was carried out in a study of shared clonotypes between healthy human individuals. Study as a whole: CD4 naive cells filled three plates per donor, CD4 memory three, CD8 naive two and CD8 memory one.

Authors' methods: Filtering differed since immunoSEQ provided only junctions, with no quality scores. Libraries were prepared by immunoSEQ multiplex PCR; TCRdb keeps only in-frame clonotypes and omits some of them. Clone size and the V and J calls come from that table; the DNA yielded D and trimming. In the table there are about 2,500,000 clones, around 90% of which are singletons. V lost 0 bases, J lost 5 bases, and 14 bases lay in between. The germline CDR1 and CDR2 sequences are SGHRS and YFSETQ. This CDR3 has 15 amino acids. Donors had no recently reported acute infections or vaccinations and were HIV-negative. Division of CD4+ cells produced a CD45RA+ naive subset and a CD45RA-negative memory subset.

Sequencing used naive CD4+ T cells sorted from blood. The subset was: CD45RA+ positively selected. The rearrangement uses TRBV5-1 and TRBJ2-5, with D perhaps TRBD2 (5 bases). This TCR came from a man between 18 and 35 years old in good health. The DNA for the CDR3 is TGCGCCAGCAGCTTGGGGAGACTAAATGGGGAGACCCAGTACTTC. As protein: CASSLGRLNGETQYF.